This entry describes one TCR beta chain. Using immunoSEQ multiplex PCR, the repertoire was profiled, and TCRdb retains in-frame clones only, with some absent. The table shows hundreds of thousands of clones, with about 96% occurring only once. The sample is drawn from a study of shared clonotypes between healthy human individuals. V lost 11 bases and J lost 1, with 5 bases in between. Germline lookup yields CDR1 MDHEN and CDR2 SYDVKM. The CDR3 length is 10 residues. It was CD45RO-negative cells, positively selected for CCR7, that made up naive CD8 cells, with terminally differentiated effector memory CD45RA+ cells excluded.

The chain is built from TRBV28 and TRBJ2-5; D ambiguous. Source material: naive CD8+ T cells sorted from blood. This receptor was identified in a woman aged 25-40 years in good health. The CDR3 nucleotides read TGTGCCCCCTTCCAAGAGACCCAGTACTTC. Its protein is CAPFQETQYF.